This TCR beta chain derives from a study of CD8 T cells in Susac syndrome. Germline CDR1 reads GTSNPN; CDR2 reads SVGIG (reference sequence). The V gene lost 1 base and the J gene lost 4 bases, with 10 bases spanning the gap. The CDR3 is 13 amino acids. It was treatment-naive patients with stable or active relapsing-remitting disease who made up the multiple sclerosis controls. TEMRA cells were FACS-enriched, with CD8+ and CD4+ T cells isolated negatively. Random hexamers were used to reverse transcribe the RNA input (roughly 0.5 to 1 ug). TCRdb analysed the immunoSEQ multiplex PCR reads with MiXCR anew, one entry per CDR3 protein. Of 100,000 to 150,000 distinct CDR3 sequences in the sample, 90% to 95% were seen once.

The receptor was derived from a human donor with multiple sclerosis. The specimen sequenced was CD4+ T cells from PBMCs. The chain links TRBV30 to TRBJ1-2; D might be TRBD1 (6 bases). The chain's CDR3 is CAWSGGQPYGYTF. Here the CDR3 DNA reads TGTGCCTGGAGTGGTGGACAGCCCTATGGCTACACCTTC.